This is a list of T cell receptor beta chains from one sample in a study of blood T cell repertoires in COVID-19. Here immunoSEQ multiplex PCR was the method, and the copy in TCRdb shows in-frame clones only, minus some. The table shows 350,000 to 400,000 clones, with about 89% occurring only once. The sample comprised PBMCs or T cells enriched from blood (not recorded which). These receptor sequences come from a man aged 40-55 years in a cohort exposed to, infected with or recovered from COVID-19 (not recorded which). The CDR3 runs from the conserved cysteine through the conserved F or W. D genes are given only for firm matches. Expanded clones are given a class, and other clones once, few, many or no size at all.

v_call	d_call	j_call	clone_size	cdr3_aa	cdr3_nt
TRBV6-1	-	TRBJ1-2	-	CASSEVVAAGYTF	TGTGCCAGCAGTGAAGTCGTAGCCGCGGGCTACACCTTC
TRBV30	-	TRBJ2-5	-	CAWSVTGKRIQETQYF	TGTGCCTGGAGTGTGACGGGCAAGCGGATCCAAGAGACCCAGTACTTC
TRBV4-1	TRBD2	TRBJ2-7	-	CASSQDGAGGPYEQYF	TGCGCCAGCAGCCAAGATGGAGCGGGAGGGCCGTACGAGCAGTACTTC
TRBV29-1	TRBD1	TRBJ1-4	-	CSVTGKDEKLFF	TGCAGCGTGACAGGGAAGGATGAAAAACTGTTTTTT
TRBV10-1	-	TRBJ1-2	-	CASSESKGLGYTF	TGCGCCAGCAGTGAGTCGAAGGGACTTGGCTACACCTTC
TRBV10-1	TRBD2	TRBJ2-2	-	CASSGRTSSNTGELFF	TGCGCCAGCAGTGGTCGGACTAGCTCGAACACCGGGGAGCTGTTTTTT
TRBV19	-	TRBJ2-2	-	CASSYFRSGPNTGELFF	TGTGCCAGTAGTTACTTCAGGAGCGGGCCGAACACCGGGGAGCTGTTTTTT
TRBV19	TRBD1	TRBJ2-5	-	CASTPRGTGVYQETQYF	TGTGCCAGTACGCCTAGGGGGACAGGGGTATACCAAGAGACCCAGTACTTC
TRBV27	-	TRBJ2-1	-	CATGQGSYNEQFF	TGTGCCACGGGGCAGGGGTCGTACAATGAGCAGTTCTTC
TRBV7-6	TRBD2	TRBJ2-7	-	CASSLAGTSGTEQYF	TGTGCCAGCAGCTTAGCCGGGACTAGCGGGACCGAGCAGTACTTC
TRBV7-9	TRBD1	TRBJ2-2	-	CAIHLLGTGLTGELFF	TGTGCCATCCACCTGCTAGGGACAGGGCTCACCGGGGAGCTGTTTTTT
TRBV6-4	TRBD1	TRBJ1-6	-	CASSAGTGRSPLHF	TGTGCCAGCAGCGCCGGGACAGGGCGCTCACCCCTCCACTTT
TRBV4-1	-	TRBJ2-3	-	CASSQVIGLSADTQYF	TGCGCCAGCAGCCAAGTGATAGGACTATCTGCGGATACGCAGTATTTT
TRBV6-1	-	TRBJ2-5	-	CASSERVEGGETQYF	TGTGCCAGCAGTGAGAGGGTCGAGGGTGGGGAGACCCAGTACTTC
TRBV28	TRBD1	TRBJ2-7	once	CASTIGQGVYEQYF	TGTGCCAGCACCATCGGACAGGGCGTCTACGAGCAGTACTTC
TRBV5-1	TRBD2	TRBJ2-5	once	CASSLAGSGSKETQYF	TGCGCCAGCAGCTTGGCTGGTAGCGGGAGTAAAGAGACCCAGTACTTC
TRBV18	-	TRBJ2-1	-	CASSPTNGFVEQFF	TGTGCCAGCTCACCTACTAATGGATTTGTAGAGCAGTTCTTC
TRBV4-2	-	TRBJ2-7	-	CASSQDASLGVEQYF	TGTGCCAGCAGCCAAGATGCCAGCTTAGGGGTCGAGCAGTACTTC
TRBV3-1/TRBV3-2	TRBD2	TRBJ2-3	once	CASSPQAGGPYTQYF	TGTGCCAGCAGCCCCCAAGCGGGAGGGCCATATACGCAGTATTTT
TRBV18	TRBD1	TRBJ1-5	-	CASSALTGSNQPQHF	TGTGCCAGCTCCGCCTTGACAGGGTCCAATCAGCCCCAGCATTTT
TRBV5-1	-	TRBJ1-1	-	CASSLATANTEAFF	TGCGCCAGCAGCTTGGCAACAGCCAACACTGAAGCTTTCTTT
TRBV5-6	TRBD1	TRBJ1-5	-	CASSWGTGNQPQHF	TGTGCCAGCAGCTGGGGGACAGGCAATCAGCCCCAGCATTTT
TRBV10-3	TRBD1	TRBJ2-4	-	CAISESGQGLAKNIQYF	TGTGCCATCAGTGAGTCTGGACAGGGATTAGCCAAAAACATTCAGTACTTC
TRBV5-1	-	TRBJ2-2	-	CASSLELRPTATGELFF	TGCGCCAGCAGCTTGGAATTGCGTCCTACCGCCACCGGGGAGCTGTTTTTT
TRBV7-6	TRBD1	TRBJ1-6	-	CASSLLSGNDRDSPLHF	TGTGCCAGCAGCTTACTATCCGGGAACGACAGGGATTCACCCCTCCACTTT
TRBV5-1	-	TRBJ1-5	-	CASSPSAGQLLKISNQPQHF	TGCGCCAGCAGCCCTTCGGCAGGGCAGCTACTCAAAATTAGCAATCAGCCCCAGCATTTT
TRBV5-1	-	TRBJ2-1	-	CASSPGLANGSSYNEQFF	TGCGCCAGCAGCCCGGGGCTAGCGAACGGATCCTCCTACAATGAGCAGTTCTTC
TRBV4-1	TRBD1	TRBJ1-4	-	CASSLTGNEKLFF	TGCGCCAGCAGCTTGACAGGGAACGAAAAACTGTTTTTT
TRBV2	-	TRBJ1-3	once	CASTEGKAGNTIYF	TGTGCCAGCACGGAGGGTAAGGCTGGAAACACCATATATTTT
TRBV5-1	TRBD1	TRBJ1-4	-	CASSPGTGGSLEKLFF	TGCGCCAGCAGCCCCGGGACAGGGGGCTCGTTGGAAAAACTGTTTTTT
TRBV24-1	TRBD2	TRBJ2-1	-	CATGGVAGVSYNEQFF	TGTGCCACCGGCGGGGTAGCGGGAGTCTCCTACAATGAGCAGTTCTTC
TRBV5-6	-	TRBJ1-4	-	CASSLVSDRFEKLFF	TGTGCCAGCAGCTTGGTGTCGGACAGATTTGAAAAACTGTTTTTT
TRBV18	TRBD2	TRBJ2-3	-	CASSYSGSDTQYF	TGTGCCAGCTCATATAGCGGGTCAGATACGCAGTATTTT
TRBV5-6	-	TRBJ2-3	few	CASSLFGRTDTQYF	TGTGCCAGCAGCTTGTTTGGGCGCACAGATACGCAGTATTTT
TRBV5-8	TRBD1	TRBJ1-5	-	CASHRGLSQPQHF	TGTGCCAGCCACAGGGGGCTGAGTCAGCCCCAGCATTTT
TRBV7-2	-	TRBJ2-7	-	CASSLDRQYEQYF	TGTGCCAGCAGCTTAGACCGACAGTACGAGCAGTACTTC
TRBV28	-	TRBJ2-2	-	CASRRGGANTGELFF	TGTGCCAGCAGGAGGGGGGGAGCGAACACCGGGGAGCTGTTTTTT
TRBV4-1	-	TRBJ2-2	-	CASSQVQGGAGELFF	TGCGCCAGCAGCCAAGTACAGGGTGGAGCCGGGGAGCTGTTTTTT
TRBV3-1/TRBV3-2	TRBD1	TRBJ1-1	-	CASSHTTGGVAEAFF	TGTGCCAGCAGCCACACCACAGGGGGCGTCGCTGAAGCTTTCTTT
TRBV14	TRBD2	TRBJ2-1	-	CASRLSGSWNEQFF	TGTGCCAGCAGATTGAGCGGGAGTTGGAATGAGCAGTTCTTC
TRBV27	TRBD2	TRBJ2-7	-	CASSSGGGYEQYF	TGTGCCAGCAGTTCCGGGGGGGGCTACGAGCAGTACTTC
TRBV6-1	-	TRBJ1-3	-	CASSEAGGVRNTIYF	TGTGCCAGCAGTGAAGCAGGGGGGGTTAGAAACACCATATATTTT
TRBV7-2	TRBD2	TRBJ2-1	-	CASSLTTSGANEQFF	TGTGCCAGCAGCTTAACGACTAGCGGTGCCAATGAGCAGTTCTTC
TRBV19	TRBD1	TRBJ2-5	-	CASSLILQGTETQYF	TGTGCCAGTAGCCTAATCCTACAGGGGACGGAGACCCAGTACTTC
TRBV19	-	TRBJ1-1	-	CASADSRGTEAFF	TGTGCCAGTGCCGACTCTCGGGGGACTGAAGCTTTCTTT
TRBV16	TRBD1	TRBJ1-2	-	CASSQRQGAQAGYTF	TGTGCCAGCAGCCAACGACAGGGGGCGCAGGCTGGCTACACCTTC
TRBV18	TRBD1	TRBJ1-2	-	CASSRDSYGYTF	TGTGCCAGCTCAAGGGACAGCTATGGCTACACCTTC
TRBV24-1	TRBD2	TRBJ2-1	-	CATAAAGGGNNEQFF	TGTGCCACCGCGGCGGCGGGAGGCGGGAACAATGAGCAGTTCTTC
TRBV25-1	-	TRBJ2-7	-	CASSADSYEQYF	TGTGCCAGCAGTGCGGACAGCTACGAGCAGTACTTC
TRBV6-5	-	TRBJ2-1	-	CASSYSALGSYNEQFF	TGTGCCAGCAGTTACTCGGCCCTAGGCTCCTACAATGAGCAGTTCTTC
TRBV5-1	-	TRBJ1-4	-	CASSLEGVTNEKLFF	TGCGCCAGCAGCTTGGAAGGGGTAACTAATGAAAAACTGTTTTTT
TRBV19	TRBD1	TRBJ1-4	-	CASKTGGAANEKLFF	TGTGCCAGTAAGACAGGGGGCGCGGCTAATGAAAAACTGTTTTTT
TRBV23-1	TRBD1	TRBJ1-2	once	CARGQAEIYGYTF	TGCGCCAGGGGACAGGCGGAAATCTATGGCTACACCTTC
TRBV5-1	-	TRBJ2-1	few	CASSLQGIAYNEQFF	TGCGCCAGCAGCTTGCAGGGTATCGCCTACAATGAGCAGTTCTTC
TRBV28	-	TRBJ2-7	-	CASSLAVRRAEQYF	TGTGCCAGCAGTTTAGCCGTCCGGCGGGCGGAGCAGTACTTC
TRBV19	-	TRBJ1-6	-	CASSSQGLDSPLHF	TGTGCCAGTAGTTCTCAGGGGCTGGATTCACCCCTCCACTTT
TRBV5-1	TRBD1	TRBJ2-7	few	CASSSSPGQTIYEQYF	TGCGCCAGCAGCTCGTCACCGGGACAGACCATTTACGAGCAGTACTTC